Shown below are 21 T cell receptor beta chains from a single sample sequenced in a study of blood T cell repertoires in COVID-19. Profiling relied on immunoSEQ multiplex PCR, and the TCRdb table lists in-frame clones only, not all of them. The sample contains about 70,000 clones, 65% to 80% of which appear only once. The source material was peripheral blood. These receptors came from an elderly woman with active or convalescent COVID-19.

J is TRBJ1-5 and V is TRBV6-6; a weak D match, TRBD1 (5 bases). V was cut by 2 bases and J by 3 bases, with 14 bases left in between. Per germline, CDR1 MNHNY and CDR2 SVGAGI (reference sequence). The CDR3 spans 16 residues. The CDR3, as DNA: TGTGCCAGCAGTTACGGAGACAGCCGATCCAATCAGCCCCAGCATTTT. Its translation: CASSYGDSRSNQPQHF.

This sequence joins TRBV6-5 and TRBJ1-1; possible D gene TRBD1, 6 bases. The V gene lost 10 bases and the J gene lost 6 bases, with 18 bases spanning the gap. CDR3 length: 13 amino acids. In germline, CDR1 is MNHEY, CDR2 SVGAGI. CDR3 sequence (DNA): TGTGCCACCCAGACAGGTGGACCCCCTGAAGCTTTCTTT. Protein: CATQTGGPPEAFF.

The chain carries TRBV9 and TRBJ1-3; D is unresolved. Germline V gives CDR1 SGDLS, CDR2 YYNGEE. V was trimmed by 2 bases and J by 0 bases, leaving 9 bases between them. The CDR3 spans 15 residues. The DNA of the CDR3 is TGTGCCAGCAGCGTGGAAGGAGACTCTGGAAACACCATATATTTT. Its protein is CASSVEGDSGNTIYF.

V and J are TRBV6-6 and TRBJ1-4; 10 bases align to TRBD1. The V segment lost 6 bases and the J segment 7 bases; nucleotides outside the gene matches: 8. CDR1 is MNHNY, CDR2 SVGAGI, per germline (reference sequence). This CDR3 comprises 15 residues. Here the CDR3 DNA reads TGTGCCAGCAGCCACCGACAGGGGGCGATTGAAAAACTGTTTTTT. Its protein product is CASSHRQGAIEKLFF.

This clone was found a few times. V usage is TRBV3-1 (or the pseudogene TRBV3-2) and J usage is TRBJ1-6; 7 bases are a match to TRBD1. From germline, CDR1 is LGHDT and CDR2 YNNKEL (reference sequence). This CDR3 contains 15 residues. The V segment lost 1 base and the J segment 3 bases; nucleotides outside the gene matches: 0. CDR3 nucleotide sequence: TGTGCCAGCAGCCAAGGGACAGGCTATAATTCACCCCTCCACTTT. Translation gives CASSQGTGYNSPLHF.

This chain uses TRBV30 with TRBJ2-7; 8 nucleotides align to TRBD1. Germline values: CDR1 GTSNPN, CDR2 SVGIG (reference sequence). The CDR3 length is 14 residues. J was trimmed by 1 base and V by 2 bases; bases with no gene match: 4. Here the CDR3 DNA reads TGTGCCTGGAGTTCTTGGACAGGGTCCTACGAGCAGTACTTC. This sequence encodes CAWSSWTGSYEQYF.

This rearrangement joins TRBV12-3 or TRBV12-4 to TRBJ1-6; D call uncertain. The V and J ends lost 7 bases and 9 bases respectively, with 13 bases between them. This CDR3 comprises 13 residues. CDR3 DNA sequence: TGTGCCAGCACTTCCAACAGTTTTTCACCCCTCCACTTT. As protein: CASTSNSFSPLHF.

The chain uses TRBV7-5 and TRBJ2-1; the table assigns TRBD2, which was not confirmed against the DNA. TRBV7-5 is flagged as a pseudogene. CDR3 size: 18 residues. CDR3 DNA: TGTGCCAGAAGCACTGTCCCGGGACTAGCCCCCGGCTACAATGAGCAGTTCTTC. It codes for CARSTVPGLAPGYNEQFF.

The rearrangement uses TRBV6-5 and TRBJ1-2; no reliable D call. The germline CDR1 and CDR2 sequences are MNHEY and SVGAGI. Trimming pared 7 bases from V and 7 bases from J, leaving 16 bases between. The CDR3 consists of 13 residues. For the CDR3, the DNA is TGTGCCAGCACCGTACGTCGGGGTAGTGGCTACACCTTC. Protein product: CASTVRRGSGYTF.

V is TRBV5-6 and J is TRBJ1-2, with 9 positions matching TRBD1. V trimming: 2 bases; J trimming: 7 bases; junction bases outside the gene matches: 9. The germline CDR1 and CDR2 sequences are SGHDT and YYEEEE. This CDR3 is 15 amino acids long. The CDR3 DNA reads TGTGCCAGCAGCTTTCGAGAGACAGGGGGTGGTGGCTACACCTTC. Its translation is CASSFRETGGGGYTF.

The sample holds one count of this clone. This chain joins TRBV7-2 and TRBJ2-1; D may be TRBD2 (5 bases). Germline CDR1 SGHTA, CDR2 FQGNSA. The CDR3 length is 13 residues. Trimming removed 2 bases from V and 9 bases from J, with 11 bases in between. CDR3 protein: CASSLMLSGEQFF. The CDR3 coding sequence is TGTGCCAGCAGCTTAATGTTAAGCGGTGAGCAGTTCTTC.

This chain joins TRBV11-2 and TRBJ2-7; 8 bases map to TRBD2. The CDR3 is 13 amino acids. V was clipped by 3 bases and J by 6 bases; unmatched bases: 4. Germline CDR1 reads SGHAT; CDR2 reads FQNNGV. Here the CDR3 reads CASSLAGGGEQYF. The CDR3 DNA sequence: TGTGCCAGCAGCTTGGCGGGGGGAGGCGAGCAGTACTTC.

The chain joins TRBV4-3 to TRBJ1-1; tentatively, D is TRBD1 (6 bases). This CDR3 contains 17 residues. Looked up from germline, CDR1 is LGHNA and CDR2 is YSLEER. V lost 0 bases and J 0 bases, leaving 14 bases between the germline ends. The CDR3 sequence is CASSQDWQGILNTEAFF. The CDR3, as DNA: TGCGCCAGCAGCCAAGATTGGCAGGGGATCTTGAACACTGAAGCTTTCTTT.

The chain joins TRBV9 to TRBJ2-1; D remains unclear. From germline, CDR1 is SGDLS and CDR2 YYNGEE. This CDR3 is built from 16 residues. The ends were cut back, 0 bases at V and 0 bases at J, with 10 bases in the middle. Written as DNA, the CDR3 is TGTGCCAGCAGCGTAGGACACAGCAGCTCCTACAATGAGCAGTTCTTC. It encodes CASSVGHSSSYNEQFF.

J is TRBJ2-2 and V is TRBV4-1; 10 bases are a match to TRBD2. Losses at the gene ends were 0 bases for V and 2 bases for J; bases not matched to a gene: 6. The CDR3 runs to 18 residues. The V gene's germline CDR1 is MGHRA and CDR2 YSYEKL. The CDR3 DNA follows: TGCGCCAGCAGCCAAGATCCGACTAGCGGGTTTAACACCGGGGAGCTGTTTTTT. Protein product: CASSQDPTSGFNTGELFF.

The chain joins TRBV28 to TRBJ1-5, with a weak D call TRBD1 (5 bases). V was pared by 3 bases and J by 3 bases, with 12 bases between. CDR1 and CDR2 (germline): MDHEN, SYDVKM. The CDR3 covers 15 residues. DNA for the CDR3: TGTGCCAGCAGTTTGTTCGTCAGGGTCAATCAGCCCCAGCATTTT. Translation gives CASSLFVRVNQPQHF.

V is TRBV7-8 and J is TRBJ2-7; 10 bases match TRBD1. Germline V gives CDR1 SGHVS, CDR2 FQNEAQ. The CDR3 consists of 14 residues. V shed 5 bases and J 3 bases; nucleotides not matched to a gene: 4. CDR3 loop: CASSQDRGDYEQYF. DNA for the CDR3: TGTGCCAGCAGCCAGGACAGGGGGGACTACGAGCAGTACTTC. The variable domain in full, with the rest retrieved from reference TRBV7-8 and TRBJ2-7, is GAGVSQSPRYKVAKRGQDVALRCDPISGHVSLFWYQQALGQGPEFLTYFQNEAQLDKSGLPSDRFFAERPEGSVSTLKIQRTQQEDSAVYLCASSQDRGDYEQYFGPGTRLTVT.

This chain connects TRBV6-5 to TRBJ1-2, with TRBD1 matching 7 bases. The germline CDR1 and CDR2 sequences are MNHEY and SVGAGI. This CDR3 is 13 amino acids long. Losses at the gene ends were 7 bases for V and 8 bases for J; bases not matched to a gene: 10. This CDR3 reads CASTKTGTRGYTF. CDR3 nucleotides: TGTGCCAGCACCAAGACAGGGACAAGGGGCTACACCTTC.

J is TRBJ1-1 and V is TRBV3-1 (or the pseudogene TRBV3-2), with D possibly being TRBD1 (5 bases). Trimming pared 2 bases from V and 3 bases from J, leaving 16 bases between. The germline gives CDR1 LGHDT, CDR2 YNNKEL (reference sequence). The CDR3 is 16 residues long. CDR3 nucleotide sequence: TGTGCCAGCAGCCAAATGGGGGTTAGGAGGGACACTGAAGCTTTCTTT. This gives the protein CASSQMGVRRDTEAFF.

This chain uses TRBV5-1 with TRBJ2-3; weak D call: TRBD2 (6 bases). This CDR3 contains 17 residues. Trimming took off 4 bases at V and 2 bases at J, with 20 bases between the two ends. Germline V gives CDR1 SGHRS, CDR2 YFSETQ. The CDR3 nucleotides read TGCGCCAGCAGCCCGGACCCTCGGCGGGAACCCACAGATACGCAGTATTTT. Translated, it gives CASSPDPRREPTDTQYF.

The rearrangement links TRBV27 to TRBJ2-5, with 9 bases aligning to TRBD1. The CDR3 covers 15 residues. Germline trimming cut 0 bases from V and 6 bases from J; bases unmatched to any gene: 5. Germline V gene data show CDR1 as MNHEY and CDR2 as SMNVEV (reference sequence). As DNA, the CDR3 is TGTGCCAGCAGTTTATCGGGACAGGGCGAACAGACCCAGTACTTC. Protein sequence: CASSLSGQGEQTQYF.